The text below deals with one T cell receptor beta chain. This entry is derived from a study of blood T cell repertoires in COVID-19. Germline loops: CDR1 SGHNT, CDR2 YYREEE (reference sequence). Trimming at V came to 7 bases and at J to 0 bases, leaving 0 bases not matched to a gene. The length of the CDR3 is 13 residues. Only in-frame clones appear in the TCRdb table, and some are missing; sequencing was by immunoSEQ multiplex PCR. The data contain under 200,000 clones, more than 75% of them singletons. This clonotype was sampled from a woman aged 80 or over with acute or convalescent COVID-19. V is TRBV5-4 and J is TRBJ2-1, with TRBD1 matching 8 bases. Sequencing input: peripheral blood. In DNA, the CDR3 is TGTGCCAGCGGGACAGGCTCCTACAATGAGCAGTTCTTC. Translated, it gives CASGTGSYNEQFF.